This TCR beta chain was retrieved from a study of CD8 T cells in Susac syndrome. For the study at large: The sequenced Susac syndrome patients comprised five or six with active disease and eight in remission.

This clonotype is a singleton in its sample. Germline V CDR1 and CDR2: SEHNR, FQNEAQ (reference sequence). V was trimmed by 0 bases and J by 14 bases, leaving 16 bases between them. The CDR3 sequence is 13 residues long. RNA in amounts of about 0.5 to 1 ug was reverse transcribed with random hexamers. One entry per CDR3 protein, called by TCRdb with MiXCR from the immunoSEQ multiplex PCR reads. The sample has hundreds of thousands of distinct CDR3 sequences, 94% seen once. Sequenced: CD4+ T cells from PBMCs. This sequence joins TRBV7-9 and TRBJ1-2, with D unclear. This clonotype was obtained from a human donor with Susac syndrome. The chain's CDR3 is CASSLAQTTTRTF. Written as DNA, the CDR3 is TGTGCCAGCAGCTTAGCACAGACAACAACTAGGACCTTC.